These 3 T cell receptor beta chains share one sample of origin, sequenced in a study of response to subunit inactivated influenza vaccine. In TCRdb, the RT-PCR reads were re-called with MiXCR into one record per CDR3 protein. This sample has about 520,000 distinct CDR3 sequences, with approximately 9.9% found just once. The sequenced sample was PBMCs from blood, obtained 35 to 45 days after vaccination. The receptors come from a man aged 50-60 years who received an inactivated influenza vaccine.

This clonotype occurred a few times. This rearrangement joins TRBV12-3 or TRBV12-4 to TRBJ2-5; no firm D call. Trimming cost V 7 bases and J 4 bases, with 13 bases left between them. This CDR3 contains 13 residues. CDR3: CASTPSLLETQYF. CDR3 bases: TGTGCCAGCACCCCCAGCTTATTAGAGACCCAGTACTTC.

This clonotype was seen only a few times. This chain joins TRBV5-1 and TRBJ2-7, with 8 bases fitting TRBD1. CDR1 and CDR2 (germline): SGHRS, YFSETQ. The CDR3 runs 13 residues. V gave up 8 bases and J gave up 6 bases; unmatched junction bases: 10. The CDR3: CASRQGTLSEQYF. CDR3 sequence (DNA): TGCGCCAGTCGACAGGGGACGCTGTCCGAGCAGTACTTC.

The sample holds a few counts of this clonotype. CDR3 nucleotide sequence: TGTGCCAGCAGCGGCCAGACGGGGCGCACAGATACGCAGTATTTT. It is translated as CASSGQTGRTDTQYF. The chain couples TRBV7-2 to TRBJ2-3, with D perhaps being TRBD1 or TRBD2 (5 bases each). CDR3 size: 15 residues. CDR1 SGHTA and CDR2 FQGNSA come from the germline V gene. With 5 bases removed from V and 1 base from J, the gap between germline ends came to 13 bases.